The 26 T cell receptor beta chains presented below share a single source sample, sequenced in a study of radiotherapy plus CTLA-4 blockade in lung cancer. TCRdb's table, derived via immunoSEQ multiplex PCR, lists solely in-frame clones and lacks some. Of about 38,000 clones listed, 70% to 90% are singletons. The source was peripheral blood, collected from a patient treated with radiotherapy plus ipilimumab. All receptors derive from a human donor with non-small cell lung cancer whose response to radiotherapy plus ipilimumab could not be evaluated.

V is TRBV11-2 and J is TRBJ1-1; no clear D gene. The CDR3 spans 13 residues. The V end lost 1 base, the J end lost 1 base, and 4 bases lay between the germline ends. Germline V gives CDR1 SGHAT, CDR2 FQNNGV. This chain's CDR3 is CASSLGQNTEAFF. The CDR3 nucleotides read TGTGCCAGCAGCTTAGGACAGAACACTGAAGCTTTCTTT.

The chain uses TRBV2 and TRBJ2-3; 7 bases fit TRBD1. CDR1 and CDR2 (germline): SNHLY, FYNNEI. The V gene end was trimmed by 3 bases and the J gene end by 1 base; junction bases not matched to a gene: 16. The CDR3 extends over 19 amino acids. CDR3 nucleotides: TGTGCCAGCAGTGACATTCAGGGACAGACGCATTATGGCACAGATACGCAGTATTTT. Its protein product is CASSDIQGQTHYGTDTQYF.

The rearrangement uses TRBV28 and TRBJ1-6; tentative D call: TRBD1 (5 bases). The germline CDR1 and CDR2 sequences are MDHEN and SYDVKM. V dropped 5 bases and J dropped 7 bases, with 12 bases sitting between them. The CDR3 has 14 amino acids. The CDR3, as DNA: TGTGCCAGCAGTCCCCGGGACTGGAATTCACCCCTCCACTTT. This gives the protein CASSPRDWNSPLHF.

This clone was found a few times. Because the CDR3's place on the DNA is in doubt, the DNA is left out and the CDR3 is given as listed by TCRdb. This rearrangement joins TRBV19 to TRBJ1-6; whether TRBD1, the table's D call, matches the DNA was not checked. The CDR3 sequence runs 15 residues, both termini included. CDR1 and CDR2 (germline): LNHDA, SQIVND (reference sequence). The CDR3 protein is CASTSDRGRNSPLHF.

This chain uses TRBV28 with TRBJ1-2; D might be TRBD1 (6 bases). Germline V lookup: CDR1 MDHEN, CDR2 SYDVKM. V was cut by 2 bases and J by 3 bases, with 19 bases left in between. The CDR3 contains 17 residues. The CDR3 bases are TGTGCCAGCAGTTTACCAGTACTGGGGGCGCGATACTATGGCTACACCTTC. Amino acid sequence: CASSLPVLGARYYGYTF.

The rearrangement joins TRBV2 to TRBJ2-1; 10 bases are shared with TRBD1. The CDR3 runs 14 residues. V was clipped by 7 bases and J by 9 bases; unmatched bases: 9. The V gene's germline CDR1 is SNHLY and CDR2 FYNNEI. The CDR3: CASKDDRGRREQFF. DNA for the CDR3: TGTGCCAGCAAAGATGACAGGGGGCGGCGTGAGCAGTTCTTC.

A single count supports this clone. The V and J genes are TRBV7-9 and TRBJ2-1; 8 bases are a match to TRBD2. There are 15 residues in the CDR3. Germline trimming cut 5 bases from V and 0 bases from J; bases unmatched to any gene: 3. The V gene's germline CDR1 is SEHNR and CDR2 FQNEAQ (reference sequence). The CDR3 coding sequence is TGTGCCAGCAGCCGGAGCGGGAGCTCCTACAATGAGCAGTTCTTC. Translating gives CASSRSGSSYNEQFF.

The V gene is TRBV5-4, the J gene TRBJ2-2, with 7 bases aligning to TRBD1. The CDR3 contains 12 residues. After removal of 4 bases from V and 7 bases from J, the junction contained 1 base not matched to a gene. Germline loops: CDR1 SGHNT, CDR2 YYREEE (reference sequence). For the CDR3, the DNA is TGTGCCAGCAGCAGGGACAGCGGGGAGCTGTTTTTT. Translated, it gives CASSRDSGELFF.

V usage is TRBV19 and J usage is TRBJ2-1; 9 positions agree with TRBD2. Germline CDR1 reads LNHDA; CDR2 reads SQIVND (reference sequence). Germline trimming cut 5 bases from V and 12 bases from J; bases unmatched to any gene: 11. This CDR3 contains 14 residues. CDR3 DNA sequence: TGTGCCAGTAGTGAAGGCGGGGGGGGGTTGGGGCAGTTCTTC. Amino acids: CASSEGGGGLGQFF.

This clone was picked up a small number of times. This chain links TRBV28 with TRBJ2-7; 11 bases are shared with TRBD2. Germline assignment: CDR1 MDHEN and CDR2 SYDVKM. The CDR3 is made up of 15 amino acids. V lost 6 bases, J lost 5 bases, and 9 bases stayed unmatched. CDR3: CASRRLAGSVDEQYF. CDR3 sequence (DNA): TGTGCCAGCAGGCGACTAGCGGGATCCGTAGACGAGCAGTACTTC.

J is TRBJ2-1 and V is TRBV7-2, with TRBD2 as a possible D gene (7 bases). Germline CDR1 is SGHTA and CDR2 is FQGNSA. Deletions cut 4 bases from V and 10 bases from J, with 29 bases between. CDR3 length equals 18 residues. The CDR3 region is CASSWRARVLGGGQEQFF. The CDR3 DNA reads TGTGCCAGCAGCTGGCGGGCCAGGGTACTTGGCGGGGGCCAGGAGCAGTTCTTC. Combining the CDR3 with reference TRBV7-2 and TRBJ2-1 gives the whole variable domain GAGVSQSPSNKVTEKGKDVELRCDPISGHTALYWYRQSLGQGLEFLIYFQGNSAPDKSGLPSDRFSAERTGGSVSTLTIQRTQQEDSAVYLCASSWRARVLGGGQEQFFGPGTRLTVL.

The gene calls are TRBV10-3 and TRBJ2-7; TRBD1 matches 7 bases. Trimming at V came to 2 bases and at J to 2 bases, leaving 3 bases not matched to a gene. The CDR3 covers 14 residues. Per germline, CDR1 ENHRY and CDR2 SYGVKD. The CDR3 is CAISEEQGAYEQYF. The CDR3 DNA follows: TGTGCCATCAGTGAGGAGCAGGGGGCCTACGAGCAGTACTTC.

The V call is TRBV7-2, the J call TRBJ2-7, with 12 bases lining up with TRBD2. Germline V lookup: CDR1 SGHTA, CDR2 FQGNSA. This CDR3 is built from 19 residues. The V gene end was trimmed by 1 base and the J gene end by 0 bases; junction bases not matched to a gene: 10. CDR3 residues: CASSLGAVGLAGRSYEQYF. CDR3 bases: TGTGCCAGCAGCTTAGGGGCCGTGGGACTAGCGGGCCGCTCCTACGAGCAGTACTTC.

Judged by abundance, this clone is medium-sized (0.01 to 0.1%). Here the CDR3 DNA reads TGTGCCAGCAGTCCTCACGGCCCGGGGGATGGCTACACCTTC. Translation gives CASSPHGPGDGYTF. The chain recombines TRBV28 with TRBJ1-2, with D possibly matching TRBD1 (5 bases). CDR1 MDHEN and CDR2 SYDVKM come from the germline V gene. This CDR3 has 14 amino acids. Trimming cost V 5 bases and J 6 bases, with 16 bases left between them.

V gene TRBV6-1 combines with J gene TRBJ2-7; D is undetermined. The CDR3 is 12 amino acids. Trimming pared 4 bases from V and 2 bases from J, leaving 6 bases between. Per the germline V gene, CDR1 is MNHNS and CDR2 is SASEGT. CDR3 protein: CASSVSTYEQYF. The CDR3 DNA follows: TGTGCCAGCAGTGTTAGTACCTACGAGCAGTACTTC.

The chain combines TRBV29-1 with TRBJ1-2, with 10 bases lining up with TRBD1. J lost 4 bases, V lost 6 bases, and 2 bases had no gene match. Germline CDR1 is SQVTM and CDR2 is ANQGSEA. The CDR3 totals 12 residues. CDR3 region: CSVRDRGYGYTF. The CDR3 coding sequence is TGCAGCGTACGGGACAGGGGCTATGGCTACACCTTC. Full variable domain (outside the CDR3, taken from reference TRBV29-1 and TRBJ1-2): SAVISQKPSRDICQRGTSLTIQCQVDSQVTMMFWYRQQPGQSLTLIATANQGSEATYESGFVIDKFPISRPNLTFSTLTVSNMSPEDSSIYLCSVRDRGYGYTFGSGTRLTVV.

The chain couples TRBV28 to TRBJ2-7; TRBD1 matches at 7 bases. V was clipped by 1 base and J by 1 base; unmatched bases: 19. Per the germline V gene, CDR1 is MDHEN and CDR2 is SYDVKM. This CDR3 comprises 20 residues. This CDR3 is CASSLSLYGTVEGRSYEQYF. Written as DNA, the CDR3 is TGTGCCAGCAGTTTATCCCTCTATGGGACAGTTGAGGGTAGGTCCTACGAGCAGTACTTC. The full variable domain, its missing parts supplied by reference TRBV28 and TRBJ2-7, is DVKVTQSSRYLVKRTGEKVFLECVQDMDHENMFWYRQDPGLGLRLIYFSYDVKMKEKGDIPEGYSVSREKKERFSLILESASTNQTSMYLCASSLSLYGTVEGRSYEQYFGPGTRLTVT.

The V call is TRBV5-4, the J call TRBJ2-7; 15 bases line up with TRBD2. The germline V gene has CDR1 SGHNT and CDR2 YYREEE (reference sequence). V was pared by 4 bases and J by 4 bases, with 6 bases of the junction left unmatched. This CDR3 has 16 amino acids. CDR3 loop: CASSRGGLAGGYEQYF. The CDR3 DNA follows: TGTGCCAGCAGCAGAGGTGGACTAGCGGGGGGGTACGAGCAGTACTTC.

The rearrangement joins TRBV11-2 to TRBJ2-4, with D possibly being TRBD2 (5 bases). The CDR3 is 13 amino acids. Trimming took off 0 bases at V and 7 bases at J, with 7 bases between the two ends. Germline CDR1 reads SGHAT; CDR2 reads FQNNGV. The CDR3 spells CASSLDRGNIQYF. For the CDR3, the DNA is TGTGCCAGCAGCTTAGATCGCGGGAACATTCAGTACTTC. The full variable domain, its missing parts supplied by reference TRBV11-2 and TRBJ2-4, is EAGVAQSPRYKIIEKRQSVAFWCNPISGHATLYWYQQILGQGPKLLIQFQNNGVVDDSQLPKDRFSAERLKGVDSTLKIQPAKLEDSAVYLCASSLDRGNIQYFGAGTRLSVL.

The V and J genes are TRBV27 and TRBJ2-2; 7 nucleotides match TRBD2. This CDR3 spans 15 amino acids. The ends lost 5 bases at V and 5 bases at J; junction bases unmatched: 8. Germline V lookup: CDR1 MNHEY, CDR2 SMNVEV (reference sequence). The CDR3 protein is CASSPRDYGTGELFF. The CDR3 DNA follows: TGTGCCAGCAGTCCCCGGGACTACGGTACCGGGGAGCTGTTTTTT.

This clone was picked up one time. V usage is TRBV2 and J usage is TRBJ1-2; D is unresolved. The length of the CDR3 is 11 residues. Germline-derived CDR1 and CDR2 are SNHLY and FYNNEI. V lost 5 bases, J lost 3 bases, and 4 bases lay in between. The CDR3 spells CASSTYYGYTF. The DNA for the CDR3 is TGTGCCAGCAGTACATACTATGGCTACACCTTC.

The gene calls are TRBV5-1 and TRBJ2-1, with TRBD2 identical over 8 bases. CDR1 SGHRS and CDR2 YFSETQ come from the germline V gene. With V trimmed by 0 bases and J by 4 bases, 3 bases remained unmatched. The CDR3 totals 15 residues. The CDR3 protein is CASSLELAEYNEQFF. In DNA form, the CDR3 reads TGCGCCAGCAGCTTGGAACTAGCGGAGTACAATGAGCAGTTCTTC.

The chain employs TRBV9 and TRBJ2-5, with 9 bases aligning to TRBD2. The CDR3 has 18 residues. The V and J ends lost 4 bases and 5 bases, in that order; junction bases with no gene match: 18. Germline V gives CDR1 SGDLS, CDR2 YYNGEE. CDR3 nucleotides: TGTGCCAGCAGCCCAACCGTTGTTAGCGGGAGTCGGGAGGAGACCCAGTACTTC. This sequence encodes CASSPTVVSGSREETQYF.

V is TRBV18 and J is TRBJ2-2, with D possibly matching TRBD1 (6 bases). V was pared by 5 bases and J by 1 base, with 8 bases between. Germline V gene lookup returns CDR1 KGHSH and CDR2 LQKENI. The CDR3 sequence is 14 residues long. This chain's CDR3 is CASSGQQNTGELFF. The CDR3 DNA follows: TGTGCCAGCTCAGGACAGCAGAACACCGGGGAGCTGTTTTTT.

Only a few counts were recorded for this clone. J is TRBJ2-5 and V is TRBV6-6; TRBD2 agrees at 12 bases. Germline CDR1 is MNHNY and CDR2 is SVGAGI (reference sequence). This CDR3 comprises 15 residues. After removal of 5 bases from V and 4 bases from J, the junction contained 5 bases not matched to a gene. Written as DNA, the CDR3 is TGTGCCAGCAGTAAGACTAGCGGGAGATCAGAGACCCAGTACTTC. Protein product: CASSKTSGRSETQYF.

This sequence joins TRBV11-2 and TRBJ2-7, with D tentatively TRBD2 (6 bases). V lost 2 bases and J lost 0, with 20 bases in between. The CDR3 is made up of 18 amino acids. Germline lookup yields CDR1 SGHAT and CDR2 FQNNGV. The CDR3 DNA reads TGTGCCAGCAGCTTATCCCACGCTCTGGCTAGCGTCTCCTACGAGCAGTACTTC. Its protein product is CASSLSHALASVSYEQYF.